This T cell receptor beta chain was sequenced in a study of beta chain features in type 1 diabetes. What was sequenced were expressed TCRB transcripts, since all of the isolated RNA had been reverse transcribed. Libraries were prepared by immunoSEQ multiplex PCR; TCRdb keeps only in-frame clonotypes and omits some of them. The table has 300,000 to 350,000 clones, approximately 12% seen once. This clone was counted between two and nine times. Its target is not known. Findings of the study overall: All four CD4+ subsets of Type 1 diabetes patients contained TCRB CDR3s that were moderately but significantly shorter. Over-representation of high TCR-expressing cells was a possible consequence of cDNA sequencing. A greater similarity of naive, central memory and Treg TCRB repertoires was seen among patients than among healthy donors.

The CDR3 extends over 15 amino acids. CDR1 is SGHTA and CDR2 is FQGNSA in the germline V gene. V gave up 4 bases and J gave up 5 bases, with 15 bases separating them. This receptor was obtained from a woman between 18 and 29 years old with type 1 diabetes. The chain joins TRBV7-2 to TRBJ2-1; D unresolved. Sequenced input: naive CD4+ T cells from blood. CDR3 in DNA: TGTGCCAGCAGCTCCCAGGTCGCACCCAACAATGAGCAGTTCTTC. Its protein is CASSSQVAPNNEQFF.